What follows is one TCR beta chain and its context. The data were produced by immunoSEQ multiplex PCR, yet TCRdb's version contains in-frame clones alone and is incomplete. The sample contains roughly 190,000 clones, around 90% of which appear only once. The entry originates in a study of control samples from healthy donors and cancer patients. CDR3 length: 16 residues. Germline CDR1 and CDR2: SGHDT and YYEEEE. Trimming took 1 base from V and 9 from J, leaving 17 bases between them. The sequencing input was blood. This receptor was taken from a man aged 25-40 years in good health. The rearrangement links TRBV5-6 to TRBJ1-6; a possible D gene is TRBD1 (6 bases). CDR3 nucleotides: TGTGCCAGCAGCTTGAACAGGGCGATATTCTCTTCACCCCTCCACTTT. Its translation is CASSLNRAIFSSPLHF. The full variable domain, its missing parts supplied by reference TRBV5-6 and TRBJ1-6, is DAGVTQSPTHLIKTRGQQVTLRCSPKSGHDTVSWYQQALGQGPQFIFQYYEEEERQRGNFPDRFSGHQFPNYSSELNVNALLLGDSALYLCASSLNRAIFSSPLHFGNGTRLTVT.